This entry is about one TCR beta chain. These data come from a study of cytomegalovirus exposure and HLA in healthy donors. Germline V gene data show CDR1 as MNHNY and CDR2 as SVGAGI (reference sequence). V lost 2 bases, J lost 0 bases, and 9 bases lay in between. The CDR3 covers 15 residues. It was with 60 Vbeta and 13 Jbeta primers that the PCR ran. Sequenced by immunoSEQ multiplex PCR; TCRdb stores in-frame clones only, minus some. The sample lists about 180,000 clones, over 80% occurring once. This TCR came from a girl between 10 and 17 years old in good health and CMV-seropositive. The gene calls are TRBV6-6 and TRBJ2-3, with a weak D call TRBD2 (5 bases). The sequenced material came from PBMCs. CDR3: CASSYGSTSTDTQYF. DNA of the CDR3: TGTGCCAGCAGTTACGGGAGTACTAGCACAGATACGCAGTATTTT.